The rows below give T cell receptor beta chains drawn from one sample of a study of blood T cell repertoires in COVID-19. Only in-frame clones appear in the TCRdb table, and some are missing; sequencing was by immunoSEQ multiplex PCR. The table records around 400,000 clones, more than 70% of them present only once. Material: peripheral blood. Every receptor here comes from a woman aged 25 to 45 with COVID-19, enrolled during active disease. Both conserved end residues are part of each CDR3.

CDR3: CASSGSRGRSYGYTF
V: TRBV4-1
J: TRBJ1-2

CDR3: CASSPLGVANTGELFF
V: TRBV7-3
J: TRBJ2-2

CDR3: CASSLGQGALSPLHF
V: TRBV5-1
J: TRBJ1-6

CDR3: CASSQEFNEVISNWEQYF
V: TRBV4-1
J: TRBJ2-7

CDR3: CASSLERESPLHF
V: TRBV7-9
J: TRBJ1-6

CDR3: CASSSPGTGGGGYTF
V: TRBV28
J: TRBJ1-2

CDR3: CASSVTSQGGEQFF
V: TRBV9
J: TRBJ2-1

CDR3: CASSPSPTYEQYF
V: TRBV9
J: TRBJ2-7

CDR3: CASSWADRGAYEQYF
V: TRBV5-4
J: TRBJ2-7

CDR3: CASSQDSPNTEAFF
V: TRBV4-1
J: TRBJ1-1

CDR3: CASSLDRGPGYTF
V: TRBV12-3/TRBV12-4
J: TRBJ1-2

CDR3: CASSLSPRIYGYTF
V: TRBV5-1
J: TRBJ1-2

CDR3: CASSPPTGPNYGYTF
V: TRBV28
J: TRBJ1-2

CDR3: CASSREFLEALHF
V: TRBV7-9
J: TRBJ1-6

CDR3: CTSSQDTGASGRVENEQYF
V: TRBV1
J: TRBJ2-7

CDR3: CASSFLQGDYEQYF
V: TRBV28
J: TRBJ2-7

CDR3: CASSPGQGGYEQYF
V: TRBV5-1
J: TRBJ2-7

CDR3: CASRDDARGIAYEQYF
V: TRBV2
J: TRBJ2-7

CDR3: CASSLGGEVSEQFF
V: TRBV5-6
J: TRBJ2-1

CDR3: CASSPLGESGIVVTQYF
V: TRBV18
J: TRBJ2-5

CDR3: CASSPGRDSMGYF
V: TRBV18
J: TRBJ2-7

CDR3: CASSQDVGFYTDTQYF
V: TRBV14
J: TRBJ2-3

CDR3: CASSVQEFPPLHF
V: TRBV9
J: TRBJ1-6

CDR3: CASSLAGGTNTEAFF
V: TRBV5-1
J: TRBJ1-1

CDR3: CASSWGAGGTDTQYF
V: TRBV6-6
J: TRBJ2-3

CDR3: CAISSGKGAFVDEQFF
V: TRBV10-3
J: TRBJ2-1

CDR3: CASSQEGLAGTYNEQFF
V: TRBV4-3
J: TRBJ2-1

CDR3: CATSDFGGFFSTDTQYF
V: TRBV24-1
J: TRBJ2-3

CDR3: CASSLATGGKDTQYF
V: TRBV9
J: TRBJ2-3

CDR3: CASSQDWSNEKLFF
V: TRBV4-1
J: TRBJ1-4

CDR3: CASSPLRGDSGNTIYF
V: TRBV19
J: TRBJ1-3

CDR3: CASSYSRRTQRDTQYF
V: TRBV6-5
J: TRBJ2-3

CDR3: CASTPQGRGNNEQFF
V: TRBV10-2
J: TRBJ2-1

CDR3: CASSLITGTSGYNEQFF
V: TRBV3-1/TRBV3-2
J: TRBJ2-1

CDR3: CASRRSPATNEKLFF
V: TRBV6-5
J: TRBJ1-4

CDR3: CASSLRNTEAFF
V: TRBV2
J: TRBJ1-1

CDR3: CASSYAVLADEQYF
V: TRBV5-8
J: TRBJ2-7

CDR3: CAIREGQTITDTQYF
V: TRBV10-3
J: TRBJ2-3

CDR3: CASSGQGTEAFF
V: TRBV3-1/TRBV3-2
J: TRBJ1-1

CDR3: CASSLAGGGDYGYTF
V: TRBV7-3
J: TRBJ1-2

CDR3: CASIASAGLGNTIYF
V: TRBV7-9
J: TRBJ1-3

CDR3: CASSHYNSPLHF
V: TRBV5-5
J: TRBJ1-6

CDR3: CASSRTGGRAFFEQYF
V: TRBV11-2
J: TRBJ2-7

CDR3: CSALALEQYF
V: TRBV20-1
J: TRBJ2-7

CDR3: CASSDHTGTGGNEQFF
V: TRBV6-4
J: TRBJ2-1

CDR3: CASSYFRTNTGELFF
V: TRBV6-2/TRBV6-3
J: TRBJ2-2

CDR3: CASSTPGTPLNEQFF
V: TRBV5-6
J: TRBJ2-1

CDR3: CASSGGETQYF
V: TRBV2
J: TRBJ2-5

CDR3: CASRRGQGPYNEQFF
V: TRBV6-5
J: TRBJ2-1

CDR3: CSVALGTGEQPQHF
V: TRBV29-1
J: TRBJ1-5

CDR3: CASRQGLGELFF
V: TRBV19
J: TRBJ2-2

CDR3: CASSLFRRHDIHEQYF
V: TRBV27
J: TRBJ2-7

CDR3: CSVDEGAGGYTF
V: TRBV29-1
J: TRBJ1-2